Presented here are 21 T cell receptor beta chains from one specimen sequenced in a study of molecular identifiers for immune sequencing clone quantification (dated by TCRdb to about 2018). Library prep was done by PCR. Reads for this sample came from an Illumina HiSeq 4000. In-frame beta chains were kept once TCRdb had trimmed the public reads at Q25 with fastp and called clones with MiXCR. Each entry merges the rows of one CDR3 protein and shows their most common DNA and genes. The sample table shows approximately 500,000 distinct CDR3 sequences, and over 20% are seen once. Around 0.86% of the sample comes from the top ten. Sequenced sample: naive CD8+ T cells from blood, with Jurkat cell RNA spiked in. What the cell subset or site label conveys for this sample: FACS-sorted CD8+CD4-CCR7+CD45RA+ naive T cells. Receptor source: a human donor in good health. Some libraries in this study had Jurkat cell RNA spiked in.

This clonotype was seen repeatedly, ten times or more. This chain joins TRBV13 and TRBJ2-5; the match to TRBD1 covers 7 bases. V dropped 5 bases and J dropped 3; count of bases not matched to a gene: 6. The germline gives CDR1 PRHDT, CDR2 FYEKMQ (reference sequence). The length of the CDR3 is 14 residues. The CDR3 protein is CASSIWDSEETQYF. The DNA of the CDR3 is TGTGCCAGCAGCATATGGGACAGCGAAGAGACCCAGTACTTC.

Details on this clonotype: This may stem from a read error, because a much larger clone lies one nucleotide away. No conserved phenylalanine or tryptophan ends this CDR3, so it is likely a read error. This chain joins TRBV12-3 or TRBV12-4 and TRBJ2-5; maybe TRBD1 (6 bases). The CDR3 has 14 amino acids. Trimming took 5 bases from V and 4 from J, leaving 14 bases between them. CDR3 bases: TGTGCCAGCAGTCTCCCGGACAGTCGAGAGACCCAGTACCTC. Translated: CASSLPDSRETQYL.

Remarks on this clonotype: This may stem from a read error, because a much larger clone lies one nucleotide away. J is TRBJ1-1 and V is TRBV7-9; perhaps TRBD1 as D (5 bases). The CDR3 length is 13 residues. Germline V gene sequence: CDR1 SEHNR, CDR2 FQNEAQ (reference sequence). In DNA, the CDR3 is TGTGCCAGCAGCTTAAGCGTGACAGCTGAAGCTCTCTTT. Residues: CASSLSVTAEALF.

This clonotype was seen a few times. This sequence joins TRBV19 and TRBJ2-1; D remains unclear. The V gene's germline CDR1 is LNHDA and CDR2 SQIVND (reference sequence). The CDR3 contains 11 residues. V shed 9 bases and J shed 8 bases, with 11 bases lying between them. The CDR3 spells CASLYAHEQFF. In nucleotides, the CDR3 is TGTGCCAGCCTTTATGCCCATGAGCAGTTCTTC.

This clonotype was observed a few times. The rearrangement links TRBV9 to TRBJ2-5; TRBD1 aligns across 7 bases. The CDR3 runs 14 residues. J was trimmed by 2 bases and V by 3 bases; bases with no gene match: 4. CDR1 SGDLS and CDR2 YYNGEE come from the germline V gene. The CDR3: CASSGGQLQETQYF. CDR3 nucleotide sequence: TGTGCCAGCAGCGGGGGACAGCTGCAAGAGACCCAGTACTTC.

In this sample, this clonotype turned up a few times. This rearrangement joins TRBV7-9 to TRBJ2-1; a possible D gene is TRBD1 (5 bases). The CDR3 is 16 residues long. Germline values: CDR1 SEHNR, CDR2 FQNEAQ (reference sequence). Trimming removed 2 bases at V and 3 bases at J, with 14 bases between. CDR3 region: CASSLSAPTGYNEQFF. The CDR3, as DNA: TGTGCCAGCAGCTTATCGGCCCCAACAGGCTACAATGAGCAGTTCTTC.

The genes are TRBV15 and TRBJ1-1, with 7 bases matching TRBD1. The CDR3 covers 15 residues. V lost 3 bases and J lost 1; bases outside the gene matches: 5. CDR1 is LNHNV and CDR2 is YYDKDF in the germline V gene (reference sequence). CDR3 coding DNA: TGTGCCACCAGCAGTAGACAGGGAACGAACACTGAAGCTTTCTTT. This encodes CATSSRQGTNTEAFF.

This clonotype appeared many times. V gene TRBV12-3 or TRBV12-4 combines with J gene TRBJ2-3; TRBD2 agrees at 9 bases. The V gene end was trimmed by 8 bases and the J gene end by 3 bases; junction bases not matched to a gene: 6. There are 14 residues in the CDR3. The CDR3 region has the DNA TGTGCCAGCCTACCGGGACTAGCAACAGATACGCAGTATTTT. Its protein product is CASLPGLATDTQYF.

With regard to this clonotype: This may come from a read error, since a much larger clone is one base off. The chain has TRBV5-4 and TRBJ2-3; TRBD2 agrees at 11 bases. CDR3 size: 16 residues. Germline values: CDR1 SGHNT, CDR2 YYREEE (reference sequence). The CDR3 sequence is CVSSLVLAGGTDTQYF. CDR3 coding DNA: TGTGTCAGCAGCTTGGTGCTAGCGGGAGGTACAGATACGCAGTATTTT.

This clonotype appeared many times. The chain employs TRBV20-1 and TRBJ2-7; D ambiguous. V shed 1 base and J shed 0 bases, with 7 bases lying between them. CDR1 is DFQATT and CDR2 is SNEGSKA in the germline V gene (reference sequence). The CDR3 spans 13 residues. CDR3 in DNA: TGCAGTGCTAGAGGATTCTACTCCTACGAGCAGTACTTC. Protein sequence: CSARGFYSYEQYF.

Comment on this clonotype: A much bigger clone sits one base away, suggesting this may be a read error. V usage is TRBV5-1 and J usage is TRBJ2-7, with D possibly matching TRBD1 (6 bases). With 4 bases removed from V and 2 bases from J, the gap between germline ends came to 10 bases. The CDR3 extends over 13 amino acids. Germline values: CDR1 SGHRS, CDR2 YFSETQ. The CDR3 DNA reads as TGCGCCAGCAGCGGGGACATACCCTACGAGCAGTACTTC. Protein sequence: CASSGDIPYEQYF.

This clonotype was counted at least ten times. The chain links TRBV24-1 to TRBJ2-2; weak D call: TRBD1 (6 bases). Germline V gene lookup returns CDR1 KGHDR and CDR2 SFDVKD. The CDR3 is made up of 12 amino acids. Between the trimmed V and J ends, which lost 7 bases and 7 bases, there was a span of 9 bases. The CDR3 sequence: CATSPGVGELFF. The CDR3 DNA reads TGTGCCACCAGCCCAGGGGTCGGGGAGCTGTTTTTT.

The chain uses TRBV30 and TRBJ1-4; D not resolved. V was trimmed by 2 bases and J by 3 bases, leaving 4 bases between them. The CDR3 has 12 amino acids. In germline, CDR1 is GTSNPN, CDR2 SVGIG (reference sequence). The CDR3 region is CAWSPANEKLFF. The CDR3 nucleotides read TGTGCCTGGAGTCCAGCTAATGAAAAACTGTTTTTT.

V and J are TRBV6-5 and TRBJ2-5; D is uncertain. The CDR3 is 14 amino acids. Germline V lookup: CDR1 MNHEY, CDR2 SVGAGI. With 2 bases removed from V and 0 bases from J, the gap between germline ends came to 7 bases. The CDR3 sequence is CASSYVSYQETQYF. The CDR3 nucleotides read TGTGCCAGCAGTTACGTGTCATACCAAGAGACCCAGTACTTC.

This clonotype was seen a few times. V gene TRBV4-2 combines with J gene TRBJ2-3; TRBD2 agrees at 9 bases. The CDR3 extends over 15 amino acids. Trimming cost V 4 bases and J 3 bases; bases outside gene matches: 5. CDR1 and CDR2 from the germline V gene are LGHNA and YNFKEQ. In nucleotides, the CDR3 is TGTGCCAGCAGCCCCCGACTAGCGGAGACAGATACGCAGTATTTT. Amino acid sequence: CASSPRLAETDTQYF.

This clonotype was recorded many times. The CDR3 region has the DNA TGTGCCAGCACCTTTAGCGGGGGGGCAGCAGATACGCAGTATTTT. Amino acid sequence: CASTFSGGAADTQYF. The chain has TRBV3-1 and TRBJ2-3; 11 bases fit TRBD2. V gave up 7 bases and J gave up 4 bases; unmatched junction bases: 7. The CDR3 sequence is 15 residues long. CDR1 is LGHDT, CDR2 YNNKEL, per germline (reference sequence).

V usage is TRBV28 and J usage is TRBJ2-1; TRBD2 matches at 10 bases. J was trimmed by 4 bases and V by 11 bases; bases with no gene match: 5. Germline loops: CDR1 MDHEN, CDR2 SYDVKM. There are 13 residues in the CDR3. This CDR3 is CAAGTSVYNEQFF. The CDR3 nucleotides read TGTGCCGCCGGGACTAGCGTATACAATGAGCAGTTCTTC. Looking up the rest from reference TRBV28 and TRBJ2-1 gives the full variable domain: DVKVTQSSRYLVKRTGEKVFLECVQDMDHENMFWYRQDPGLGLRLIYFSYDVKMKEKGDIPEGYSVSREKKERFSLILESASTNQTSMYLCAAGTSVYNEQFFGPGTRLTVL.

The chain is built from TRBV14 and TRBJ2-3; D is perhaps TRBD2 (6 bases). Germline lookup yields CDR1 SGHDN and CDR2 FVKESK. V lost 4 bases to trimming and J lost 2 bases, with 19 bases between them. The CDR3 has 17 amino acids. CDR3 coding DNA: TGTGCCAGCAGCCCCTACCTAGGGACTGGGTTCACAGATACGCAGTATTTT. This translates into CASSPYLGTGFTDTQYF.

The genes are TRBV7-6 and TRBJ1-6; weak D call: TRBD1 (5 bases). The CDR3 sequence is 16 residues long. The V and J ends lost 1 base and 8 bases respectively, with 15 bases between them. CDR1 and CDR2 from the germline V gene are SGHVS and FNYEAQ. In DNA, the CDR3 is TGTGCCAGCAGCTTAGTGGCCGACAGACCCTATTCACCCCTCCACTTT. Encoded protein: CASSLVADRPYSPLHF.

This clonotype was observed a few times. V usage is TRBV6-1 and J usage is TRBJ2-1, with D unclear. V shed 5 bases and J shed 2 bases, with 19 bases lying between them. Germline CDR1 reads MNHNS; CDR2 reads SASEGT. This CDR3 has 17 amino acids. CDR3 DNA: TGTGCCAGCAGTAAATTCGTAGATGACCTTCCCTACAATGAGCAGTTCTTC. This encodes CASSKFVDDLPYNEQFF.

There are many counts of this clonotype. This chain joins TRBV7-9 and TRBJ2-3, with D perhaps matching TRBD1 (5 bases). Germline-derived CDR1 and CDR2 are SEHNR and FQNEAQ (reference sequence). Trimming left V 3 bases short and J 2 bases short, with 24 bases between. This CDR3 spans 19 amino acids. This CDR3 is CASSFVGQGLFEFTDTQYF. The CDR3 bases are TGTGCCAGCAGCTTCGTTGGCCAGGGTCTCTTCGAGTTCACAGATACGCAGTATTTT.